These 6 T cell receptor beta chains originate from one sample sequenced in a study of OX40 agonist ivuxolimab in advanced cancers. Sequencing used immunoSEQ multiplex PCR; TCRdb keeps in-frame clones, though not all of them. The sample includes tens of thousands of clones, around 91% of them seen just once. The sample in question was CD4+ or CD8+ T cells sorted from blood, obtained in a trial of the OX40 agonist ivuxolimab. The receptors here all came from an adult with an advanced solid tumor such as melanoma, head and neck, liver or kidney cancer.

CDR3 sequence (DNA): TGTGCCAGCAGCTTTGGGGGTCCAGCCTATGGCTACACCTTC. This translates into CASSFGGPAYGYTF. J is TRBJ1-2 and V is TRBV11-3, with D possibly being TRBD1 (5 bases). Trimming removed 3 bases at V and 4 bases at J, with 12 bases between. Germline CDR1 is SGHNT and CDR2 is YENEEA. The CDR3 is 14 residues long. The variable domain in full, completed from reference TRBV11-3 and TRBJ1-2, reads EAGVVQSPRYKIIEKKQPVAFWCNPISGHNTLYWYLQNLGQGPELLIRYENEEAVDDSQLPKDRFSAERLKGVDSTLKIQPAELGDSAVYLCASSFGGPAYGYTFGSGTRLTVV.

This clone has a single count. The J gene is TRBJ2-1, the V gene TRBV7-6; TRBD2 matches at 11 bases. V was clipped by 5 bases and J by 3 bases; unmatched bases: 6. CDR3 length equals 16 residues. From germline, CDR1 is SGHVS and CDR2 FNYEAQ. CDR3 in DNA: TGTGCCAGCAGCCTGATACTAGCGGGAGTCTACAATGAGCAGTTCTTC. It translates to CASSLILAGVYNEQFF.

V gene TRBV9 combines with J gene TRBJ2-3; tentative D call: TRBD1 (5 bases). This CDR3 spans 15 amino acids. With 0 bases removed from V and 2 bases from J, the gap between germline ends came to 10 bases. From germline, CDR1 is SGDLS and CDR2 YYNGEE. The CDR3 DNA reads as TGTGCCAGCAGCGTAGTCTCAGGGAACACAGATACGCAGTATTTT. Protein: CASSVVSGNTDTQYF.

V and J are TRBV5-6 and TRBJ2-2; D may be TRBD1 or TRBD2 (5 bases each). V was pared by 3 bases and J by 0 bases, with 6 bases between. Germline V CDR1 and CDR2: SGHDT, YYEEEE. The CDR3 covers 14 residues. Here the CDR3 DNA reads TGTGCCAGCAGCTGGGACGCGAACACCGGGGAGCTGTTTTTT. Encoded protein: CASSWDANTGELFF.

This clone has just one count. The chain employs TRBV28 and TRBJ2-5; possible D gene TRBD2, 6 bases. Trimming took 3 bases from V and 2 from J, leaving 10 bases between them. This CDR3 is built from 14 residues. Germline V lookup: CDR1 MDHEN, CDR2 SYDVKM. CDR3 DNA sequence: TGTGCCAGCAGTTTCGGGACTCTTCAAGAGACCCAGTACTTC. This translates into CASSFGTLQETQYF. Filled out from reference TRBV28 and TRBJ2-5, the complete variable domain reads DVKVTQSSRYLVKRTGEKVFLECVQDMDHENMFWYRQDPGLGLRLIYFSYDVKMKEKGDIPEGYSVSREKKERFSLILESASTNQTSMYLCASSFGTLQETQYFGPGTRLLVL.

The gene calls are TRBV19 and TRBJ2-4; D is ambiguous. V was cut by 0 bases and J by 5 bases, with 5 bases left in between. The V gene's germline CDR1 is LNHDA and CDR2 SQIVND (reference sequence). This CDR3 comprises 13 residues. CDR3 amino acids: CASSIDLENIQYF. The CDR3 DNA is TGTGCCAGTAGTATAGATCTTGAAAACATTCAGTACTTC. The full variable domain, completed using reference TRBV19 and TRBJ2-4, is DGGITQSPKYLFRKEGQNVTLSCEQNLNHDAMYWYRQDPGQGLRLIYYSQIVNDFQKGDIAEGYSVSREKKESFPLTVTSAQKNPTAFYLCASSIDLENIQYFGAGTRLSVL.